The 31 T cell receptor beta chains presented below share a single source sample, sequenced in a study of T cell responses to AZD1222 COVID-19 vaccine. Only in-frame clones appear in the TCRdb table, and some are missing; sequencing was by immunoSEQ multiplex PCR. The sample shows under 130,000 clones, nearly 90% of them seen only once. The sequences come from peripheral blood, collected 28 days after the second AZD1222 dose. The receptors shown here come from an adult who received the AZD1222 COVID-19 vaccine.

V and J are TRBV18 and TRBJ2-1; D is perhaps TRBD2 (6 bases). The CDR3 is 15 residues long. Germline lookup yields CDR1 KGHSH and CDR2 LQKENI. V lost 5 bases and J lost 2, with 13 bases in between. Written as DNA, the CDR3 is TGTGCCAGCTCAATATTAGCGGAGCCCTACAATGAGCAGTTCTTC. It specifies CASSILAEPYNEQFF. Combining the CDR3 with reference TRBV18 and TRBJ2-1 gives the whole variable domain NAGVMQNPRHLVRRRGQEARLRCSPMKGHSHVYWYRQLPEEGLKFMVYLQKENIIDESGMPKERFSAEFPKEGPSILRIQQVVRGDSAAYFCASSILAEPYNEQFFGPGTRLTVL.

This chain connects TRBV30 to TRBJ1-3; D gene uncertain. With 2 bases removed from V and 3 bases from J, the gap between germline ends came to 8 bases. CDR1 and CDR2 from the germline V gene are GTSNPN and SVGIG (reference sequence). CDR3 length equals 13 residues. The CDR3 DNA reads TGTGCCTGGAGTCCCGGGGTTGGAAACACCATATATTTT. It codes for CAWSPGVGNTIYF.

The gene calls are TRBV7-6 and TRBJ2-1; 15 bases line up with TRBD2. This CDR3 comprises 19 residues. J gave up 0 bases and V 5 bases, and 8 bases lay outside the gene matches. Germline assignment: CDR1 SGHVS and CDR2 FNYEAQ. The CDR3 loop reads CASSVTGTSGRSSYNEQFF. CDR3 sequence (DNA): TGTGCCAGCAGCGTGACCGGGACTAGCGGGAGGAGCTCCTACAATGAGCAGTTCTTC.

The chain uses TRBV19 and TRBJ2-1; D possibly corresponds to TRBD2 (5 bases). V was pared by 10 bases and J by 7 bases, with 8 bases between. The CDR3 sequence is 10 residues long. CDR1 is LNHDA and CDR2 is SQIVND in the germline V gene (reference sequence). The CDR3 reads CATGLNEQFF. CDR3 nucleotides: TGTGCCACCGGACTTAATGAGCAGTTCTTC.

The J gene is TRBJ2-2, the V gene TRBV27, with D possibly matching TRBD2 (6 bases). The CDR3 runs 16 residues. V was shortened by 2 bases and J by 3 bases, with 13 bases between the two germline ends. Germline values: CDR1 MNHEY, CDR2 SMNVEV (reference sequence). The CDR3 loop is CASSLRPGRYTGELFF. CDR3 sequence (DNA): TGTGCCAGCAGTTTACGGCCAGGGAGGTACACCGGGGAGCTGTTTTTT.

The V gene is TRBV30, the J gene TRBJ1-3, with D unresolved. Germline V gene data show CDR1 as GTSNPN and CDR2 as SVGIG (reference sequence). V shed 1 base and J shed 3 bases, with 1 base lying between them. CDR3 length: 11 residues. The CDR3 coding sequence is TGTGCCTGGAGTGGTGGAAACACCATATATTTT. Its protein product is CAWSGGNTIYF.

The V call is TRBV28, the J call TRBJ1-5; D is unclear. The CDR3 has 13 residues. Germline assignment: CDR1 MDHEN and CDR2 SYDVKM. The V gene lost 2 bases and the J gene lost 4 bases, with 6 bases spanning the gap. CDR3 bases: TGTGCCAGCAGTTTAGTGGGGAATCAGCCCCAGCATTTT. Translating it yields CASSLVGNQPQHF.

The chain couples TRBV11-2 to TRBJ2-7; perhaps TRBD1 as D (5 bases). The V end was cut by 5 bases, the J end by 2 bases, with 10 bases between. This CDR3 spans 13 amino acids. Germline values: CDR1 SGHAT, CDR2 FQNNGV. Written as DNA, the CDR3 is TGTGCCAGCAGCCGACAGAACACCTACGAGCAGTACTTC. Translated: CASSRQNTYEQYF.

The CDR3 DNA is TGTGCCTGGAGAAGGGTGGGGGGTAGGACGAACACTGAAGCTTTCTTT. Its protein is CAWRRVGGRTNTEAFF. J is TRBJ1-1 and V is TRBV30, with D possibly matching TRBD1 (5 bases). The V gene lost 3 bases and the J gene lost 1 base, with 18 bases spanning the gap. The CDR3 length is 16 residues. Germline V gene lookup returns CDR1 GTSNPN and CDR2 SVGIG (reference sequence). Filled out from reference TRBV30 and TRBJ1-1, the complete variable domain reads SQTIHQWPATLVQPVGSPLSLECTVEGTSNPNLYWYRQAAGRGLQLLFYSVGIGQISSEVPQNLSASRPQDRQFILSSKKLLLSDSGFYLCAWRRVGGRTNTEAFFGQGTRLTVV.

V usage is TRBV2 and J usage is TRBJ2-2, with TRBD2 matching 10 bases. CDR3 size: 16 residues. Trimming removed 6 bases from V and 5 bases from J; junction bases left unmatched: 9. The germline gives CDR1 SNHLY, CDR2 FYNNEI. The CDR3 here is CASSRAAGLATGELFF. CDR3 DNA sequence: TGTGCCAGCAGCCGGGCCGCGGGACTAGCGACCGGGGAGCTGTTTTTT.

The chain has TRBV5-1 and TRBJ1-1; tentative D call: TRBD1 (6 bases). Germline CDR1 reads SGHRS; CDR2 reads YFSETQ. CDR3 length: 15 amino acids. Trimming took off 6 bases at V and 4 bases at J, with 19 bases between the two ends. The DNA of the CDR3 is TGCGCCAGCAACCCCGGAGGGGGGGGCCGCACTGAAGCTTTCTTT. It encodes CASNPGGGGRTEAFF.

This clone was recorded a few times. The chain couples TRBV27 to TRBJ2-1, with 9 bases that match TRBD1. The germline V gene encodes CDR1 MNHEY and CDR2 SMNVEV (reference sequence). The CDR3 has 13 amino acids. V shed 8 bases, J shed 4 bases, and the junction held 3 bases outside the gene matches. The chain's CDR3 is CASRQGEYNEQFF. The CDR3 DNA is TGTGCCAGCCGACAGGGGGAATACAATGAGCAGTTCTTC.

The V and J genes are TRBV12-3 or TRBV12-4 and TRBJ2-1; D not certain. CDR3 length: 13 residues. Trimming stripped 8 bases from V and 2 bases from J, with 10 bases between. This CDR3 is CASSRWAYNEQFF. The CDR3 coding sequence is TGTGCCAGCTCCCGGTGGGCCTACAATGAGCAGTTCTTC.

This chain uses TRBV18 with TRBJ2-7; the D gene could be TRBD1 or TRBD2 (5 bases each). V gave up 3 bases and J gave up 3 bases, with 9 bases separating them. This CDR3 has 13 residues. Germline V lookup: CDR1 KGHSH, CDR2 LQKENI. The CDR3: CASSPGRVYEQYF. The CDR3 nucleotides read TGTGCCAGCTCACCGGGGCGGGTCTACGAGCAGTACTTC. Full variable domain (outside the CDR3, taken from reference TRBV18 and TRBJ2-7): NAGVMQNPRHLVRRRGQEARLRCSPMKGHSHVYWYRQLPEEGLKFMVYLQKENIIDESGMPKERFSAEFPKEGPSILRIQQVVRGDSAAYFCASSPGRVYEQYFGPGTRLTVT.

The rearrangement links TRBV3-1 (or the pseudogene TRBV3-2) to TRBJ2-1; unclear D gene. Germline V lookup: CDR1 LGHDT, CDR2 YNNKEL (reference sequence). V was cut by 1 base and J by 3 bases, with 7 bases left in between. This CDR3 has 14 residues. The DNA of the CDR3 is TGTGCCAGCAGCCAAGGAACGGGCTACAATGAGCAGTTCTTC. Protein sequence: CASSQGTGYNEQFF.

This clone was detected only once. The chain links TRBV19 to TRBJ1-2; the D is unclear. Germline loops: CDR1 LNHDA, CDR2 SQIVND (reference sequence). The CDR3 loop spans 12 amino acids. Trimming left V 5 bases short and J 9 bases short, with 13 bases between. The CDR3 loop is CASSPPHKRYTF. The CDR3 DNA sequence: TGTGCCAGTAGTCCCCCCCATAAACGCTACACCTTC.

The chain joins TRBV12-5 to TRBJ1-1; 8 positions agree with TRBD1. CDR1 is LGHNT and CDR2 is FRNRAP in the germline V gene. After removal of 6 bases from V and 1 base from J, the junction contained 4 bases not matched to a gene. This CDR3 has 14 residues. The chain's CDR3 is CASGHGTGNTEAFF. The DNA of the CDR3 is TGTGCTAGTGGCCACGGGACAGGGAACACTGAAGCTTTCTTT.

This sequence joins TRBV9 and TRBJ2-1, with D possibly called TRBD1 or TRBD2 (5 bases each). The germline CDR1 and CDR2 sequences are SGDLS and YYNGEE. This CDR3 spans 15 amino acids. The ends were cut back, 0 bases at V and 2 bases at J, with 9 bases in the middle. DNA for the CDR3: TGTGCCAGCAGCGTAGTTCGGGGACCCTACAATGAGCAGTTCTTC. Its translation is CASSVVRGPYNEQFF.

J is TRBJ1-2 and V is TRBV2, with D maybe TRBD1 (6 bases). Trimming left V 7 bases short and J 7 bases short, with 19 bases between. In germline, CDR1 is SNHLY, CDR2 FYNNEI. The CDR3 is 14 residues long. CDR3 nucleotides: TGTGCCAGCACTTTGGACAGTAATATTGGTGGCTACACCTTC. Its translation: CASTLDSNIGGYTF.

The chain combines TRBV7-8 with TRBJ1-2, with 7 bases lining up with TRBD1. The germline CDR1 and CDR2 sequences are SGHVS and FQNEAQ. This CDR3 spans 13 amino acids. V dropped 5 bases and J dropped 3; count of bases not matched to a gene: 3. The CDR3 spells CASSPTGDYGYTF. As DNA, the CDR3 is TGTGCCAGCAGCCCAACAGGGGACTATGGCTACACCTTC.

This chain joins TRBV10-3 and TRBJ2-5, with 9 bases identical to TRBD1. Trimming removed 6 bases from V and 5 bases from J; junction bases left unmatched: 7. This CDR3 contains 14 residues. CDR1 is ENHRY and CDR2 is SYGVKD in the germline V gene. CDR3 in amino acids: CAIRPGTGQETQYF. The CDR3 coding sequence is TGTGCCATCAGGCCCGGGACAGGGCAGGAGACCCAGTACTTC.

The V gene is TRBV27, the J gene TRBJ1-6; no firm D call. Deletions cut 1 base from V and 0 bases from J, with 10 bases between. CDR1 is MNHEY and CDR2 is SMNVEV in the germline V gene (reference sequence). CDR3 length equals 17 residues. In DNA, the CDR3 is TGTGCCAGCAGTTTATTGTGGGCAGGCTCCTATAATTCACCCCTCCACTTT. Translation: CASSLLWAGSYNSPLHF.

The chain joins TRBV10-3 to TRBJ1-6; D may be TRBD1 (5 bases). In germline, CDR1 is ENHRY, CDR2 SYGVKD. The V end lost 3 bases, the J end lost 12 bases, and 18 bases lay between the germline ends. This CDR3 has 15 amino acids. CDR3 region: CAISEAGTRLGPLHF. Written as DNA, the CDR3 is TGTGCCATCAGTGAAGCAGGGACGAGATTAGGACCCCTCCACTTT.

The chain couples TRBV11-2 to TRBJ1-2, with unresolved D. The CDR3 length is 14 residues. Trimming cost V 5 bases and J 3 bases, with 13 bases left between them. CDR1 is SGHAT, CDR2 FQNNGV, per germline. The CDR3 sequence is CASSRRLDDYGYTF. The CDR3 DNA reads TGTGCCAGCAGCCGACGGCTCGACGACTATGGCTACACCTTC.

The chain combines TRBV7-9 with TRBJ2-7, with unresolved D. This CDR3 spans 13 amino acids. Trimming shortened V by 1 base and J by 2 bases, and 6 bases separated the two germline ends. The germline V gene has CDR1 SEHNR and CDR2 FQNEAQ (reference sequence). The CDR3 coding sequence is TGTGCCAGCAGCTTAGTGTCCGCCTACGAGCAGTACTTC. Protein sequence: CASSLVSAYEQYF.

V usage is TRBV18 and J usage is TRBJ1-1; 9 bases agree with TRBD1. The V gene's germline CDR1 is KGHSH and CDR2 LQKENI. V trimming: 0 bases; J trimming: 4 bases; junction bases outside the gene matches: 3. There are 15 residues in the CDR3. The DNA of the CDR3 is TGTGCCAGCTCACCACCAAGGACAGGGGCCACTGAAGCTTTCTTT. It is translated as CASSPPRTGATEAFF.

This clone has just one count. The chain uses TRBV28 and TRBJ2-5; 10 bases are shared with TRBD1. Trimming at V came to 6 bases and at J to 4 bases, leaving 5 bases not matched to a gene. The CDR3 has 14 amino acids. Germline V gives CDR1 MDHEN, CDR2 SYDVKM. CDR3 sequence: CASRPTGGGETQYF. The CDR3 DNA reads TGTGCCAGCAGACCGACAGGGGGCGGAGAGACCCAGTACTTC.

The rearrangement links TRBV3-1 (or the pseudogene TRBV3-2) to TRBJ2-7; D is unresolved. The length of the CDR3 is 13 residues. CDR1 and CDR2 from the germline V gene are LGHDT and YNNKEL (reference sequence). Between the trimmed V and J ends, which lost 1 base and 0 bases, there was a span of 4 bases. Here the CDR3 DNA reads TGTGCCAGCAGCCAAGGAATCTCCTACGAGCAGTACTTC. It is translated as CASSQGISYEQYF.

The gene calls are TRBV19 and TRBJ2-7; 8 nucleotides agree with TRBD2. V lost 5 bases and J lost 5; bases outside the gene matches: 11. The CDR3 sequence is 15 residues long. The germline V gene encodes CDR1 LNHDA and CDR2 SQIVND (reference sequence). The CDR3 sequence is CASSAAGGLKNEQYF. CDR3 coding DNA: TGTGCCAGTAGTGCCGCGGGGGGTTTGAAAAACGAGCAGTACTTC.

The chain recombines TRBV28 with TRBJ2-7; D is perhaps TRBD1 or TRBD2 (5 bases each). The germline V gene encodes CDR1 MDHEN and CDR2 SYDVKM. The CDR3 is 15 amino acids. The V and J ends lost 4 bases and 2 bases respectively, with 15 bases between them. The CDR3 DNA follows: TGTGCCAGCAGTTATAGCAGGGACGGAACCTACGAGCAGTACTTC. This sequence encodes CASSYSRDGTYEQYF.

This sequence joins TRBV28 and TRBJ1-1, with D tentatively TRBD1 (6 bases). Germline lookup yields CDR1 MDHEN and CDR2 SYDVKM. The CDR3 is made up of 14 amino acids. Deletions cut 6 bases from V and 6 bases from J, with 17 bases between. The CDR3 DNA is TGTGCCAGCAGCACCGGGGGGCCGAGGTCTGAAGCTTTCTTT. Translated, it gives CASSTGGPRSEAFF. Combining the CDR3 with reference TRBV28 and TRBJ1-1 gives the whole variable domain DVKVTQSSRYLVKRTGEKVFLECVQDMDHENMFWYRQDPGLGLRLIYFSYDVKMKEKGDIPEGYSVSREKKERFSLILESASTNQTSMYLCASSTGGPRSEAFFGQGTRLTVV.